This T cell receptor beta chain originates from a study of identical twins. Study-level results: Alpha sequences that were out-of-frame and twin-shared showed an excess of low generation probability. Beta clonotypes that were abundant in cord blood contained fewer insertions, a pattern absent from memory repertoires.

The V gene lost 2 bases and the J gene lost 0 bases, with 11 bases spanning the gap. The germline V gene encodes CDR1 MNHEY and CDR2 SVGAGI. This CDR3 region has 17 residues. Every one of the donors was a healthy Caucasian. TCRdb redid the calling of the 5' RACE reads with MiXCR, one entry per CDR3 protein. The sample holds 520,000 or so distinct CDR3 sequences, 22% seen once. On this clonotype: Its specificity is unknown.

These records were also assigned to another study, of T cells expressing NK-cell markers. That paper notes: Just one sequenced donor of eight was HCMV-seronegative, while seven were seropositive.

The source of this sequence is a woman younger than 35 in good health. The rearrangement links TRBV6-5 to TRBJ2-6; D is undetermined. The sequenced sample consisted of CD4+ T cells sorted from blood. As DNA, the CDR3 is TGTGCCAGCAGTTACAGAGACACAAGCTCTGGGGCCAACGTCCTGACTTTC. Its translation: CASSYRDTSSGANVLTF.